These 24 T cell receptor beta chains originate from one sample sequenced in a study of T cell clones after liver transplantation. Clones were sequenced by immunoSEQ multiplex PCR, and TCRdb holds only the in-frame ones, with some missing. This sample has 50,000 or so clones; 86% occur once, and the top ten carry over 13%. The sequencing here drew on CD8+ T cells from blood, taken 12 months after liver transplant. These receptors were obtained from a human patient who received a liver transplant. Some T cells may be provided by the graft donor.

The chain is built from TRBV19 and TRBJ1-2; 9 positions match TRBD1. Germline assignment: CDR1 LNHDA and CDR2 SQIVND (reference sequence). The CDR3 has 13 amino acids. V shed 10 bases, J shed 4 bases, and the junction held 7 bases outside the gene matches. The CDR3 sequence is CATLQGAPYGYTF. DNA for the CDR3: TGTGCCACCTTACAGGGGGCACCCTATGGCTACACCTTC.

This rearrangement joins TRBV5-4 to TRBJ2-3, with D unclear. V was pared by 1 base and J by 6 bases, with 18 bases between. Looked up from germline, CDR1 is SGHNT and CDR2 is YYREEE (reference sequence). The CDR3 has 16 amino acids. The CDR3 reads CASSLLGSANEDTQYF. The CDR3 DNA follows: TGTGCCAGCAGCTTGTTGGGGTCAGCCAACGAGGATACGCAGTATTTT.

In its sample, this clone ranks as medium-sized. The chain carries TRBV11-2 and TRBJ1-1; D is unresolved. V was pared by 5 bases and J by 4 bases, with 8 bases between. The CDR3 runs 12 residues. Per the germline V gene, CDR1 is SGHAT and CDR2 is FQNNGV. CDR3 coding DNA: TGTGCCAGCAGCCCTACAAGCACTGAAGCTTTCTTT. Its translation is CASSPTSTEAFF.

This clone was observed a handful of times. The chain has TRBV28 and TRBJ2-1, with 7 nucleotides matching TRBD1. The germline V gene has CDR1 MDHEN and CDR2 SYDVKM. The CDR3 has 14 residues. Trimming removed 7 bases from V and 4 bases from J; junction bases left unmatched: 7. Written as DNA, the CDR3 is TGTGCCAGCAACCAACAGGGGCTATACAATGAGCAGTTCTTC. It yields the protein CASNQQGLYNEQFF.

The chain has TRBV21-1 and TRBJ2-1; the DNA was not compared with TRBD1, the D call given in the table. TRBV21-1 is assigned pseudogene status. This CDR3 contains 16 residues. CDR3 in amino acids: CASSKYSGTGDNEQFF. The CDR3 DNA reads TGTGCCAGCAGCAAATATTCCGGGACAGGGGACAATGAGCAGTTCTTC.

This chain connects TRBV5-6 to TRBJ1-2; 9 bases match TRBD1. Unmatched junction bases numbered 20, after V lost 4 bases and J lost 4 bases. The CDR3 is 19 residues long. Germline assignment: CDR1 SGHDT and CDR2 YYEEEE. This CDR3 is CASSQNTGGNFLPIYGYTF. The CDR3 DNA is TGTGCCAGCAGCCAGAACACAGGGGGCAACTTTCTCCCTATCTATGGCTACACCTTC.

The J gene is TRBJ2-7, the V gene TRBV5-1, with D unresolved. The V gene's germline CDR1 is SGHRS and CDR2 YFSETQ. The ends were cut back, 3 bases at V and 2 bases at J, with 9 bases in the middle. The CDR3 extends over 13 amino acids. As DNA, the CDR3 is TGCGCCAGCAGCTCGGTCAAGACCTACGAGCAGTACTTC. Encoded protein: CASSSVKTYEQYF.

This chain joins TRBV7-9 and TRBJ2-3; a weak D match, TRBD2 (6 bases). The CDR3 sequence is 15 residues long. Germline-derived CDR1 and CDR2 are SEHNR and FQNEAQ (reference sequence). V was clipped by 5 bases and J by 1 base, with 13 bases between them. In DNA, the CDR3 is TGTGCCAGCAGCCCCTATCCGGGGGGCACAGATACGCAGTATTTT. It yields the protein CASSPYPGGTDTQYF.

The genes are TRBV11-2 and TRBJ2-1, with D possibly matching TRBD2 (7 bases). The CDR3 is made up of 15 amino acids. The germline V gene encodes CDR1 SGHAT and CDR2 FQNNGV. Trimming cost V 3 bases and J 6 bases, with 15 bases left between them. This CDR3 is CASSFGEGGGNEQFF. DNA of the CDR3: TGTGCCAGCAGCTTCGGGGAGGGGGGCGGCAATGAGCAGTTCTTC. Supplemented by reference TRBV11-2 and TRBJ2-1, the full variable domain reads EAGVAQSPRYKIIEKRQSVAFWCNPISGHATLYWYQQILGQGPKLLIQFQNNGVVDDSQLPKDRFSAERLKGVDSTLKIQPAKLEDSAVYLCASSFGEGGGNEQFFGPGTRLTVL.

The CDR3 loop reads CASRSDRVSSYEQYF. CDR3 nucleotide sequence: TGTGCCAGCAGGTCGGACAGGGTCAGCTCCTACGAGCAGTACTTC. The chain couples TRBV11-2 to TRBJ2-7, with 8 nucleotides matching TRBD1. Germline trimming cut 6 bases from V and 0 bases from J; bases unmatched to any gene: 7. The CDR3 covers 15 residues. The germline CDR1 and CDR2 sequences are SGHAT and FQNNGV.

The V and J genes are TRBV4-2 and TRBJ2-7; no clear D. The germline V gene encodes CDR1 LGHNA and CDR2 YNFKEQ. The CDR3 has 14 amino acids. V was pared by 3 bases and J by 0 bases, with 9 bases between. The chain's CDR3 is CASSHVTPSYEQYF. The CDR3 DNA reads TGTGCCAGCAGCCATGTCACTCCCTCCTACGAGCAGTACTTC.

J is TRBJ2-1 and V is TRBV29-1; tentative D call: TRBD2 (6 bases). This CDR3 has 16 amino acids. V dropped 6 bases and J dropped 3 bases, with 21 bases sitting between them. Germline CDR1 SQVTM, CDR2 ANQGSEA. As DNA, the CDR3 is TGCAGCGTCCTTCCCTTTGACCGGAGGGACTACAATGAGCAGTTCTTC. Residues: CSVLPFDRRDYNEQFF.

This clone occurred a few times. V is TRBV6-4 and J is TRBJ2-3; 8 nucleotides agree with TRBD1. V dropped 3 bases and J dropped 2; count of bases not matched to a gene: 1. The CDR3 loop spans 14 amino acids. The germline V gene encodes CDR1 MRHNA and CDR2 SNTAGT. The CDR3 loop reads CASSEGQDTDTQYF. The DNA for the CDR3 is TGTGCCAGCAGTGAGGGACAGGACACAGATACGCAGTATTTT.

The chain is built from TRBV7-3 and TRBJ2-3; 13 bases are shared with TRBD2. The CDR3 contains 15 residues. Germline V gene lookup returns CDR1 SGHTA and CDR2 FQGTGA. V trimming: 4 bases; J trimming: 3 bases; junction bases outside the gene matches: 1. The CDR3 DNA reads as TGTGCCAGCAGCTCGACTAGCGGGAGGACAGATACGCAGTATTTT. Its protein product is CASSSTSGRTDTQYF.

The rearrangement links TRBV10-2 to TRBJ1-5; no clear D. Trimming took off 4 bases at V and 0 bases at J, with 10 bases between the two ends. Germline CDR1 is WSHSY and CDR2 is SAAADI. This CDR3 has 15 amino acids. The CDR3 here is CASSALGNSNQPQHF. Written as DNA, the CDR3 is TGCGCCAGCAGTGCCCTAGGAAATAGCAATCAGCCCCAGCATTTT.

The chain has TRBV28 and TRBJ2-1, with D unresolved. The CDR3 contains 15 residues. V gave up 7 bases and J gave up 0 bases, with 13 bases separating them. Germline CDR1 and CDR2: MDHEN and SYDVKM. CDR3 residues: CASIPNVGSYNEQFF. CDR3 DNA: TGTGCCAGCATTCCCAACGTCGGCTCCTACAATGAGCAGTTCTTC.

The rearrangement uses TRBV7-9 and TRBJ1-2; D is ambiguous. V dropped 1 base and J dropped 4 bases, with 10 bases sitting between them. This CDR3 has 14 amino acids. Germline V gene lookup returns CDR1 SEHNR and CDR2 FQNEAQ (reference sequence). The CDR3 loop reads CASSLVKQLYGYTF. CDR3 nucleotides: TGTGCCAGCAGCTTAGTTAAACAGCTCTATGGCTACACCTTC.

Here the CDR3 reads CASSSSSGKGGNEQFF. The CDR3 region has the DNA TGTGCCAGCAGCTCCTCAAGCGGGAAAGGTGGAAATGAGCAGTTCTTC. V is TRBV7-9 and J is TRBJ2-1; TRBD2 matches 7 bases. CDR3 length equals 16 residues. V lost 4 bases, J lost 7 bases, and 13 bases stayed unmatched. Germline CDR1 SEHNR, CDR2 FQNEAQ (reference sequence).

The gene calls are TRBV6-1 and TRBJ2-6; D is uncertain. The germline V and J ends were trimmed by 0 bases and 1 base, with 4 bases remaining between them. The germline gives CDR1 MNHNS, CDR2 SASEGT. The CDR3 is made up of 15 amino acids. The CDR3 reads CASSEAGSGANVLTF. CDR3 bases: TGTGCCAGCAGTGAAGCAGGGTCTGGGGCCAACGTCCTGACTTTC.

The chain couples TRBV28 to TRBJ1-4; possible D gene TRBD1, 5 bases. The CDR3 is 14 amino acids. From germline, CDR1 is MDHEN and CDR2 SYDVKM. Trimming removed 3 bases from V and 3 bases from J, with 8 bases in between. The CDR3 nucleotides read TGTGCCAGCAGTTTGGACAAATCTAATGAAAAACTGTTTTTT. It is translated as CASSLDKSNEKLFF.

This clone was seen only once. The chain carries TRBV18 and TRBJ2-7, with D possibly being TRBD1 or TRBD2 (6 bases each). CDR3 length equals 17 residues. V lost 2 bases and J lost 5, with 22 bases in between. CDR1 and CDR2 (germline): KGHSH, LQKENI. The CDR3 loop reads CASSPNPAGEVGDEQYF. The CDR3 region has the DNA TGTGCCAGCTCACCAAACCCCGCAGGGGAGGTTGGCGACGAGCAGTACTTC.

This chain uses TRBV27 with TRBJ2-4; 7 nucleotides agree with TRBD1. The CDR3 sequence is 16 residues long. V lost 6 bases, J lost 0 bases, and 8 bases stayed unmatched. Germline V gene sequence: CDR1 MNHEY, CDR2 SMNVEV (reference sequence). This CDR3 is CASSTRGQLAKNIQYF. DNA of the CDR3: TGTGCCAGCAGCACAAGGGGGCAGTTAGCCAAAAACATTCAGTACTTC.

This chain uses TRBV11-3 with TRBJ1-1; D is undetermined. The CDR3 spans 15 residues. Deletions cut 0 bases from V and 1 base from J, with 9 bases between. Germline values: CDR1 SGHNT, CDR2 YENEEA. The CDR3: CASSLDPGPNTEAFF. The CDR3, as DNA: TGTGCCAGCAGCTTAGATCCAGGCCCGAACACTGAAGCTTTCTTT.

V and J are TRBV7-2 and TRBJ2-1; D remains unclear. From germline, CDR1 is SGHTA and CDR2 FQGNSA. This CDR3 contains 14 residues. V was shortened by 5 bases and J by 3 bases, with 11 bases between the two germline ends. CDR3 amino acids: CASSPTRIYNEQFF. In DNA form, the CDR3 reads TGTGCCAGCAGCCCAACCCGAATCTACAATGAGCAGTTCTTC.